The 17 T cell receptor beta chains in this list originate from one sample, sequenced in a study of control samples from healthy donors and cancer patients. Profiling relied on immunoSEQ multiplex PCR, and the TCRdb table lists in-frame clones only, not all of them. This table holds fewer than 200,000 clones, approximately 92% found once. What was sequenced was blood. These receptors originate from a man younger than 35 in good health.

This chain joins TRBV10-3 and TRBJ2-2, with D hard to call. The CDR3 totals 13 residues. Germline CDR1 and CDR2: ENHRY and SYGVKD. Deletions cut 8 bases from V and 7 bases from J, with 14 bases between. CDR3 sequence reads: CAIAGGVSGELFF. Written as DNA, the CDR3 is TGTGCCATCGCCGGTGGGGTGAGCGGGGAGCTGTTTTTT.

J is TRBJ1-2 and V is TRBV6-2 or TRBV6-3; D remains unclear. V was pared by 5 bases and J by 0 bases, with 16 bases between. The CDR3 length is 16 residues. Germline CDR1 is MNHEY and CDR2 is SVGEGT. In DNA, the CDR3 is TGTGCCAGCAGTCAAGGGCTTCCTGGGGCTAACTATGGCTACACCTTC. It specifies CASSQGLPGANYGYTF.

J is TRBJ1-3 and V is TRBV6-6; unclear D gene. V gave up 6 bases and J gave up 0 bases, with 15 bases separating them. The V gene's germline CDR1 is MNHNY and CDR2 SVGAGI (reference sequence). The CDR3 length is 16 residues. The CDR3 DNA sequence: TGTGCCAGCAGACAGACCAATAGTGGCTCTGGAAACACCATATATTTT. Protein sequence: CASRQTNSGSGNTIYF.

This clone has a single count. The rearrangement joins TRBV6-5 to TRBJ1-2; D might be TRBD1 (5 bases). CDR3 length: 14 residues. The V gene lost 6 bases and the J gene lost 5 bases, with 16 bases spanning the gap. CDR1 is MNHEY, CDR2 SVGAGI, per germline. CDR3 loop: CASSRTWDSYGYTF. CDR3 sequence (DNA): TGTGCCAGCAGCCGCACGTGGGACTCTTATGGCTACACCTTC.

This clone was observed a single time. The CDR3 region is CASSAGTGYGYTF. The CDR3 nucleotides read TGTGCCAGCAGCGCCGGGACAGGCTATGGCTACACCTTC. The genes are TRBV5-4 and TRBJ1-2; 8 bases line up with TRBD1. Per germline, CDR1 SGHNT and CDR2 YYREEE (reference sequence). The CDR3 runs to 13 residues. The J segment lost 4 bases and the V segment lost 4 bases, leaving 3 bases of the junction unmatched. The whole variable domain, filled in from reference TRBV5-4 and TRBJ1-2, reads ETGVTQSPTHLIKTRGQQVTLRCSSQSGHNTVSWYQQALGQGPQFIFQYYREEENGRGNFPPRFSGLQFPNYSSELNVNALELDDSALYLCASSAGTGYGYTFGSGTRLTVV.

The chain carries TRBV5-4 and TRBJ1-2, with D unclear. This CDR3 comprises 13 residues. V lost 0 bases and J 6 bases, leaving 9 bases between the germline ends. Germline V CDR1 and CDR2: SGHNT, YYREEE (reference sequence). The CDR3 reads CASSLGYLDGYTF. CDR3 sequence (DNA): TGTGCCAGCAGCTTGGGGTATCTTGATGGCTACACCTTC.

The V gene is TRBV15, the J gene TRBJ2-7, with 7 bases fitting TRBD2. Germline values: CDR1 LNHNV, CDR2 YYDKDF (reference sequence). CDR3 size: 14 residues. J lost 4 bases, V lost 1 base, and 4 bases had no gene match. DNA for the CDR3: TGTGCCACCAGCAGAGTAGCGGGCCTATACGAGCAGTACTTC. It codes for CATSRVAGLYEQYF.

The gene calls are TRBV14 and TRBJ1-2; D is undetermined. Germline V gives CDR1 SGHDN, CDR2 FVKESK. This CDR3 contains 15 residues. V lost 3 bases and J 2 bases, leaving 13 bases between the germline ends. CDR3: CASSHRHSTNYGYTF. In DNA form, the CDR3 reads TGTGCCAGCAGCCACCGACATTCTACGAACTATGGCTACACCTTC.

V usage is TRBV18 and J usage is TRBJ1-2; no reliable D call. Trimming pared 6 bases from V and 8 bases from J, leaving 16 bases between. This CDR3 has 13 amino acids. CDR1 KGHSH and CDR2 LQKENI come from the germline V gene. The DNA for the CDR3 is TGTGCCAGCTCCCTCCCTGGCCACGAGGGCTACACCTTC. The encoded protein is CASSLPGHEGYTF.

The chain uses TRBV5-1 and TRBJ2-3, with D perhaps TRBD1 or TRBD2 (6 bases each). CDR1 is SGHRS, CDR2 YFSETQ, per germline. The CDR3 length is 14 residues. V dropped 0 bases and J dropped 6 bases, with 11 bases sitting between them. The CDR3 DNA reads TGCGCCAGCAGCTTGGAGGGGGGTCAGGATACGCAGTATTTT. Translated: CASSLEGGQDTQYF. The whole variable domain, remainder taken from reference TRBV5-1 and TRBJ2-3, is KAGVTQTPRYLIKTRGQQVTLSCSPISGHRSVSWYQQTPGQGLQFLFEYFSETQRNKGNFPGRFSGRQFSNSRSEMNVSTLELGDSALYLCASSLEGGQDTQYFGPGTRLTVL.

The gene calls are TRBV3-1 (or the pseudogene TRBV3-2) and TRBJ2-4; D call uncertain. The V gene's germline CDR1 is LGHDT and CDR2 YNNKEL (reference sequence). V was pared by 4 bases and J by 0 bases, with 10 bases between. The CDR3 extends over 15 amino acids. CDR3 amino acids: CASSPSRLAKNIQYF. The CDR3 bases are TGTGCCAGCAGCCCCTCCCGGTTAGCCAAAAACATTCAGTACTTC.

V and J are TRBV4-1 and TRBJ1-6, with 7 bases matching TRBD1. CDR1 is MGHRA, CDR2 YSYEKL, per germline. V lost 0 bases, J lost 8 bases, and 13 bases stayed unmatched. This CDR3 contains 18 residues. CDR3 coding DNA: TGCGCCAGCAGCCAAGATAAAGCGAAAGGGGGCGCCTATTCACCCCTCCACTTT. Translation: CASSQDKAKGGAYSPLHF.

The chain couples TRBV2 to TRBJ2-7; 7 nucleotides match TRBD1. The trim removed 6 bases at V and 3 bases at J, leaving 5 bases unmatched. Germline V gene sequence: CDR1 SNHLY, CDR2 FYNNEI. This CDR3 spans 13 amino acids. The CDR3 DNA sequence: TGTGCCAGCAGCCGGGGACAGCTCTACGAGCAGTACTTC. Its translation is CASSRGQLYEQYF.

This chain connects TRBV19 to TRBJ2-3; 9 nucleotides agree with TRBD2. The V segment lost 8 bases and the J segment 1 base; nucleotides outside the gene matches: 7. CDR1 LNHDA and CDR2 SQIVND come from the germline V gene (reference sequence). The CDR3 sequence is 15 residues long. CDR3 coding DNA: TGTGCCAGTGGATTGGCGGGGGGGGGCACAGATACGCAGTATTTT. Translating gives CASGLAGGGTDTQYF.

The CDR3 DNA reads TGTGCCAGCAGTGATCCGGGACAGGAGTCCTACGAGCAGTACTTC. It yields the protein CASSDPGQESYEQYF. The gene calls are TRBV25-1 and TRBJ2-7, with 8 bases fitting TRBD1. CDR1 is MGHDK and CDR2 is SYGVNS in the germline V gene. This CDR3 comprises 15 residues. V shed 3 bases, J shed 1 base, and the junction held 5 bases outside the gene matches.

V is TRBV5-4 and J is TRBJ2-2; TRBD2 might be the D (6 bases). Per the germline V gene, CDR1 is SGHNT and CDR2 is YYREEE (reference sequence). The length of the CDR3 is 15 residues. Trimming removed 0 bases from V and 3 bases from J, with 9 bases in between. The DNA of the CDR3 is TGTGCCAGCAGCTTGGGGCGGGGAGACACCGGGGAGCTGTTTTTT. Amino acids: CASSLGRGDTGELFF.

V usage is TRBV7-8 and J usage is TRBJ1-2; D unresolved. The germline CDR1 and CDR2 sequences are SGHVS and FQNEAQ. The CDR3 consists of 13 residues. V was clipped by 5 bases and J by 2 bases, with 9 bases between them. CDR3 nucleotide sequence: TGTGCCAGCAGCGACTCAGTGAACTATGGCTACACCTTC. Protein: CASSDSVNYGYTF.